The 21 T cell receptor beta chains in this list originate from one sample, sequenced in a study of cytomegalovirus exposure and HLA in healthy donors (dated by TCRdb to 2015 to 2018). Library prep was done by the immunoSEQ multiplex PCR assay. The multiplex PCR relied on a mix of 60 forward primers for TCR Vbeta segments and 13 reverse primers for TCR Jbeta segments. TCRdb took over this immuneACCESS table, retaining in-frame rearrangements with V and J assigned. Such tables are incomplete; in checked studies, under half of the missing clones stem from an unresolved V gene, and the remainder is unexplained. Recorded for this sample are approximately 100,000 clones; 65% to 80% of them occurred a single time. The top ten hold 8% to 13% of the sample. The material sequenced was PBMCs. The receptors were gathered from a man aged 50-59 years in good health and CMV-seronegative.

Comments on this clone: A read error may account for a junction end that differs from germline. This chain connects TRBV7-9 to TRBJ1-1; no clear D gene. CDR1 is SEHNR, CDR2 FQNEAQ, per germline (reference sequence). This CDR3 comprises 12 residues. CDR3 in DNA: TGTTCCAGCAAACTTGGGAACACTGAAGCTTTCTTT. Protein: CSSKLGNTEAFF.

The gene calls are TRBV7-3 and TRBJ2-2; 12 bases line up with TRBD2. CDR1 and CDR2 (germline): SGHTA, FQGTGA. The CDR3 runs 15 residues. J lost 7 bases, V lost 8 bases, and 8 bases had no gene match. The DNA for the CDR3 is TGTGCCAGCGCCCTACTAGCGGGGGGCGTCGGGGAGCTGTTTTTT. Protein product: CASALLAGGVGELFF. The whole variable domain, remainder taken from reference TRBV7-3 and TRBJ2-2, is GAGVSQTPSNKVTEKGKYVELRCDPISGHTALYWYRQSLGQGPEFLIYFQGTGAADDSGLPNDRFFAVRPEGSVSTLKIQRTERGDSAVYLCASALLAGGVGELFFGEGSRLTVL.

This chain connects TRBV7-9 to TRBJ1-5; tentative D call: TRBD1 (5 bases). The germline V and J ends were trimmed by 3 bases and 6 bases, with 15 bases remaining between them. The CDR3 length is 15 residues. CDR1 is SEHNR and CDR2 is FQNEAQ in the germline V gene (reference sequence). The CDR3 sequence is CASSLGGGVGQPQHF. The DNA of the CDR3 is TGTGCCAGCAGCTTGGGGGGGGGAGTGGGTCAGCCCCAGCATTTT.

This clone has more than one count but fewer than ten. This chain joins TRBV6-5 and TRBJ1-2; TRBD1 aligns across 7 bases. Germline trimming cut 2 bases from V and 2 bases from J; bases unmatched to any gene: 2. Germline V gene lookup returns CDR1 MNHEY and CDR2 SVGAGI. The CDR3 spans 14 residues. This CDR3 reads CASSYATGNYGYTF. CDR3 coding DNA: TGTGCCAGCAGTTACGCGACAGGGAACTATGGCTACACCTTC.

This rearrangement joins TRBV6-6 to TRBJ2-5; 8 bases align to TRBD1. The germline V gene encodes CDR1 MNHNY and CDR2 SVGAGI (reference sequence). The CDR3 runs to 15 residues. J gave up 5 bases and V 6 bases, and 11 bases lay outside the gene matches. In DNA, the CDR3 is TGTGCCAGCAGCCCCGGGACAGGCCATCGGGAGACCCAGTACTTC. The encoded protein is CASSPGTGHRETQYF.

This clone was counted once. Here the CDR3 DNA reads TGTGCCAGCAGTCGGACAGGGGGGAAACCCCTCCACTTT. It translates to CASSRTGGKPLHF. V usage is TRBV21-1 and J usage is TRBJ1-6; TRBD1, the table's D call, lacks a check against the DNA. TRBV21-1 is deemed a pseudogene. The CDR3 covers 13 residues.

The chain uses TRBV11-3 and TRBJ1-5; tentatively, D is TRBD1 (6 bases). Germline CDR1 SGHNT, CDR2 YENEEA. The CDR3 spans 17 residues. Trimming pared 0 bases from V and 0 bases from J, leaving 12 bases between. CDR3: CASSLEGAGVSNQPQHF. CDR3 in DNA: TGTGCCAGCAGCTTAGAGGGGGCAGGGGTTAGCAATCAGCCCCAGCATTTT.

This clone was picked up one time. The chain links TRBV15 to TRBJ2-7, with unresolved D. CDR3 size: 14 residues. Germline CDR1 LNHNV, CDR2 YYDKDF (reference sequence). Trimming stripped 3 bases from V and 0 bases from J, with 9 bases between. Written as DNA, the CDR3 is TGTGCCACCAGCAGTCGAAGTAGCTCCTACGAGCAGTACTTC. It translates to CATSSRSSSYEQYF. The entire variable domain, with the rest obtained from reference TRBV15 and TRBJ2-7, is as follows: DAMVIQNPRYQVTQFGKPVTLSCSQTLNHNVMYWYQQKSSQAPKLLFHYYDKDFNNEADTPDNFQSRRPNTSFCFLDIRSPGLGDTAMYLCATSSRSSSYEQYFGPGTRLTVT.

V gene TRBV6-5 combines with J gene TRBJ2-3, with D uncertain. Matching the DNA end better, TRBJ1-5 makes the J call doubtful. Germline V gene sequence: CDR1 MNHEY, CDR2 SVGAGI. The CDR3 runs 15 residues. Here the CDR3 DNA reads TGTGCCAGCAGTTACTCTGGCGGGAGACCAGATACGCAGCATTTT. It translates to CASSYSGGRPDTQHF.

CDR3 residues: CASSPSEGGGRQPQHF. The CDR3 DNA is TGTGCCAGCTCACCAAGTGAAGGGGGCGGTAGACAGCCCCAGCATTTT. The chain links TRBV18 to TRBJ1-5; TRBD1 agrees at 7 bases. Germline V CDR1 and CDR2: KGHSH, LQKENI. Unmatched junction bases numbered 11, after V lost 2 bases and J lost 7 bases. The CDR3 has 16 residues.

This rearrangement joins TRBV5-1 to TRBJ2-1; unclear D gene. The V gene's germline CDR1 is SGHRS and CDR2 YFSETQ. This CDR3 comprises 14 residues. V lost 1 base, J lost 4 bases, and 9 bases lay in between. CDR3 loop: CASSLSSTYNEQFF. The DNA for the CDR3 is TGCGCCAGCAGCTTGTCCTCCACTTACAATGAGCAGTTCTTC.

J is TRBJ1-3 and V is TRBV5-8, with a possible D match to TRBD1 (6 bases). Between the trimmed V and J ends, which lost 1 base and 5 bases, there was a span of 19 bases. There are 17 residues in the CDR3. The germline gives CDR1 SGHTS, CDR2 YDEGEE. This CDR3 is CASSLITMLQGRNTIYF. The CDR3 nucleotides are TGTGCCAGCAGCTTGATTACGATGTTACAGGGAAGAAACACCATATATTTT.

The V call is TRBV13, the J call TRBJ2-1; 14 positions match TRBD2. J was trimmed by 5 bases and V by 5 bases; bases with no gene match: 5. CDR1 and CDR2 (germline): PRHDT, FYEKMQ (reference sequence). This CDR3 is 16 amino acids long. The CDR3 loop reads CASSPPGLAGDNEQFF. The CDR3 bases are TGTGCCAGCAGCCCCCCGGGACTAGCGGGGGACAATGAGCAGTTCTTC.

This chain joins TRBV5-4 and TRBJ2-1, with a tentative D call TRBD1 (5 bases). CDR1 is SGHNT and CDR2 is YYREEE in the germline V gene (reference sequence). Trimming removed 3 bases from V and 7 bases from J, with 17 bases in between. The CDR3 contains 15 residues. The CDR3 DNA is TGTGCCAGCAGCTCCCAGGGCCCTTTGTGGAATGAGCAGTTCTTC. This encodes CASSSQGPLWNEQFF.

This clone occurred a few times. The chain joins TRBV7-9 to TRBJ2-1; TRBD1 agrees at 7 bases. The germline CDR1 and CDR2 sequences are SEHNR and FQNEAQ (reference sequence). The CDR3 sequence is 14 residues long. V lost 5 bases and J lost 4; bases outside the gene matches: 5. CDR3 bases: TGTGCCAGCAGCCGAGCAGGGGGATACAATGAGCAGTTCTTC. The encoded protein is CASSRAGGYNEQFF.

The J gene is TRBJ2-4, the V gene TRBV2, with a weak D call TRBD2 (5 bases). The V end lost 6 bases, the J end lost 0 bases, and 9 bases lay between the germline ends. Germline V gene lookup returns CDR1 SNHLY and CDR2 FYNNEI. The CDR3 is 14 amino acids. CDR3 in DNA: TGTGCCAGCAGCGGGAACTTAGCCAAAAACATTCAGTACTTC. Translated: CASSGNLAKNIQYF.

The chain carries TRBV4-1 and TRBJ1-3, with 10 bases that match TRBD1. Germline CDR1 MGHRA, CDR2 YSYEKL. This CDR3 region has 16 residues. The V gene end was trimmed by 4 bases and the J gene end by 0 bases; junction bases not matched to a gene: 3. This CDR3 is CASSRTGGISGNTIYF. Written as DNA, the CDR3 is TGCGCCAGCAGCCGGACAGGGGGGATCTCTGGAAACACCATATATTTT.

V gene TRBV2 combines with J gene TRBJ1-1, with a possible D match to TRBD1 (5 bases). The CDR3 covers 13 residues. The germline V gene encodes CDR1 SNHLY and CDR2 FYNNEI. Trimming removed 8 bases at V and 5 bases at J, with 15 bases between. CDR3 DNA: TGTGCCAGCTGGGGGGGAGGGGTTACTGAAGCTTTCTTT. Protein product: CASWGGGVTEAFF. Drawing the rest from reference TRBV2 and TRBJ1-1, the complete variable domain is EPEVTQTPSHQVTQMGQEVILRCVPISNHLYFYWYRQILGQKVEFLVSFYNNEISEKSEIFDDQFSVERPDGSNFTLKIRSTKLEDSAMYFCASWGGGVTEAFFGQGTRLTVV.

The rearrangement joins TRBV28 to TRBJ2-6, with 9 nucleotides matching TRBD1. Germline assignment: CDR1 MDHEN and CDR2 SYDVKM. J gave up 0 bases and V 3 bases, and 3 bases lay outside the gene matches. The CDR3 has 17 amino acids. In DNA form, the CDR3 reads TGTGCCAGCAGTTTTACAGGGGGCACCTCTGGGGCCAACGTCCTGACTTTC. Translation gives CASSFTGGTSGANVLTF. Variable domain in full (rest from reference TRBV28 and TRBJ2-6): DVKVTQSSRYLVKRTGEKVFLECVQDMDHENMFWYRQDPGLGLRLIYFSYDVKMKEKGDIPEGYSVSREKKERFSLILESASTNQTSMYLCASSFTGGTSGANVLTFGAGSRLTVL.

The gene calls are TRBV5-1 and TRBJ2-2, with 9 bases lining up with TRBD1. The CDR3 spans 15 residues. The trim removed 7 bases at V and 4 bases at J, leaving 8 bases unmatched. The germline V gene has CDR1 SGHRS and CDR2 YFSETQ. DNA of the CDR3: TGCGCCAGCTACGACCGGGACAGGGCCACCGGGGAGCTGTTTTTT. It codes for CASYDRDRATGELFF.

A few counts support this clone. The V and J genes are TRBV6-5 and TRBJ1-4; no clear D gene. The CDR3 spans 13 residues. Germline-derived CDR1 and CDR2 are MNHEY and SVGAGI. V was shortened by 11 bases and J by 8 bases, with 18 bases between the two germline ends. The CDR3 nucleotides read TGTGCCTCGACCGGAGGTCTCAGGGAAAAACTGTTTTTT. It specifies CASTGGLREKLFF.